The rows below give T cell receptor beta chains drawn from one sample of a study of shared clonotypes between healthy human individuals. The repertoire was sequenced with immunoSEQ multiplex PCR; TCRdb's copy has only in-frame clones and lacks some. The table includes some 500,000 clones, about 96% detected once. Sequencing used naive CD4+ T cells sorted from blood. The receptors originated from a woman in her 30s in good health. Both conserved end residues are part of each CDR3. D genes are given only for firm matches. Clone size, where shown, is once, few, many, or a class for clones that have expanded.

j_call: TRBJ1-4
d_call: NA
clone_size: NA
v_call: TRBV28
cdr3_nt: TGTGCCACTTTAGTGGGGGCGAATGAAAAACTGTTTTTT
cdr3_aa: CATLVGANEKLFF

j_call: TRBJ1-1
d_call: NA
clone_size: once
v_call: TRBV11-2
cdr3_nt: TGTGCCAGCAGCTCAAGGCGACAGGCCGATATGAACACTGAAGCTTTCTTT
cdr3_aa: CASSSRRQADMNTEAFF

j_call: TRBJ2-3
d_call: NA
clone_size: NA
v_call: TRBV19
cdr3_nt: TGTGCCAGTAGTCCCCGGCCCACAGATACGCAGTATTTT
cdr3_aa: CASSPRPTDTQYF

j_call: TRBJ2-7
d_call: TRBD2
clone_size: NA
v_call: TRBV11-2
cdr3_nt: TGTGCCAGCAGCTCTTTTCTAGCGGGAGGGCCAAGGTACGAGCAGTACTTC
cdr3_aa: CASSSFLAGGPRYEQYF

j_call: TRBJ1-2
d_call: NA
clone_size: NA
v_call: TRBV6-6
cdr3_nt: TGTGCCAGCAGGGGTGGTGGTGGGTATGGCTACACCTTC
cdr3_aa: CASRGGGGYGYTF

j_call: TRBJ2-7
d_call: NA
clone_size: few
v_call: TRBV4-2
cdr3_nt: TGTGCCAGCAGCCCTAAAGGCCCTACGATCTACGAGCAGTACTTC
cdr3_aa: CASSPKGPTIYEQYF

j_call: TRBJ2-7
d_call: NA
clone_size: NA
v_call: TRBV6-4
cdr3_nt: TGTGCCAGCAGTCGAGAAACCTACGAGCAGTACTTC
cdr3_aa: CASSRETYEQYF

j_call: TRBJ2-7
d_call: TRBD1
clone_size: NA
v_call: TRBV6-5
cdr3_nt: TGTGCCAGCATCGGAACCGACAGGGTGCCCTACGAGCAGTACTTC
cdr3_aa: CASIGTDRVPYEQYF

j_call: TRBJ2-1
d_call: TRBD2
clone_size: NA
v_call: TRBV2
cdr3_nt: TGTGCCAGTGCACTAGCGCGATACAATGAGCAGTTCTTC
cdr3_aa: CASALARYNEQFF

j_call: TRBJ1-2
d_call: NA
clone_size: NA
v_call: TRBV28
cdr3_nt: TGTGCCAGCAGTTCCGGATTGTACGCCTCTCCCTATGGCTACACCTTC
cdr3_aa: CASSSGLYASPYGYTF

j_call: TRBJ2-7
d_call: NA
clone_size: NA
v_call: TRBV7-2
cdr3_nt: TGTGCCAGCAGCTTAGAAATGGCAGCCTACGAGCAGTACTTC
cdr3_aa: CASSLEMAAYEQYF

j_call: TRBJ1-3
d_call: NA
clone_size: NA
v_call: TRBV27
cdr3_nt: TGTGCCAGCAGTCCGAGGTATTCCTCTGGAAACACCATATATTTT
cdr3_aa: CASSPRYSSGNTIYF

j_call: TRBJ1-1
d_call: NA
clone_size: NA
v_call: TRBV5-4
cdr3_nt: TGTGCCAGCAGCTTTCCAGGGTGGACTGAAGCTTTCTTT
cdr3_aa: CASSFPGWTEAFF

j_call: TRBJ1-1
d_call: NA
clone_size: NA
v_call: TRBV5-1
cdr3_nt: TGCGCCAGCAGCTTCACAGGCCTAGGGGACACTGAAGCTTTCTTT
cdr3_aa: CASSFTGLGDTEAFF

j_call: TRBJ2-1
d_call: NA
clone_size: once
v_call: TRBV28
cdr3_nt: TGTGCCAGCAGTTTACCCACAGGGTACTACTCCTACAATGAGCAGTTCTTC
cdr3_aa: CASSLPTGYYSYNEQFF

j_call: TRBJ1-5
d_call: NA
clone_size: NA
v_call: TRBV15
cdr3_nt: TGTGCCACCAGCAGGGCGGGGGGCGGGAATCAGCCCCAGCATTTT
cdr3_aa: CATSRAGGGNQPQHF

j_call: TRBJ1-1
d_call: TRBD1
clone_size: NA
v_call: TRBV7-9
cdr3_nt: TGTGCCAGCAGCCCACCGGGACAGGGTTTCTCGACTGAAGCTTTCTTT
cdr3_aa: CASSPPGQGFSTEAFF

j_call: TRBJ1-4
d_call: TRBD1
clone_size: NA
v_call: TRBV5-1
cdr3_nt: TGCGCCAGCAGCGTTGGACAGGGTGAAAAACTGTTTTTT
cdr3_aa: CASSVGQGEKLFF

j_call: TRBJ1-3
d_call: NA
clone_size: NA
v_call: TRBV6-1
cdr3_nt: TGTGCCAGCAGTGTCACAGGGTTTGGAAACACCATATATTTT
cdr3_aa: CASSVTGFGNTIYF

j_call: TRBJ2-7
d_call: NA
clone_size: NA
v_call: TRBV19
cdr3_nt: TGTGCCAGTAGTTCAGACAGGAAGGGGACGGGGCACGAGCAGTACTTC
cdr3_aa: CASSSDRKGTGHEQYF

j_call: TRBJ2-5
d_call: TRBD2
clone_size: NA
v_call: TRBV9
cdr3_nt: TGTGCCAGCAGCGTAGGGACTAGCGGGGACCAAGAGACCCAGTACTTC
cdr3_aa: CASSVGTSGDQETQYF

j_call: TRBJ2-7
d_call: TRBD2
clone_size: NA
v_call: TRBV28
cdr3_nt: TGTGCCAGTAGCGGGAGCTACGAGCAGTACTTC
cdr3_aa: CASSGSYEQYF

j_call: TRBJ1-1
d_call: TRBD1
clone_size: NA
v_call: TRBV7-2
cdr3_nt: TGTGCCAGCAGCTTAGAACCCCCTGGGACAGGCCCGAACACTGAAGCTTTCTTT
cdr3_aa: CASSLEPPGTGPNTEAFF

j_call: TRBJ1-2
d_call: NA
clone_size: NA
v_call: TRBV10-3
cdr3_nt: TGTGCCATCAGTGCGTCAGGACTAAGTAACTATGGCTACACCTTC
cdr3_aa: CAISASGLSNYGYTF

j_call: TRBJ1-5
d_call: NA
clone_size: NA
v_call: TRBV5-1
cdr3_nt: TGCGCCAGCAGCTTGATATCGGTGCGTAGCAATCAGCCCCAGCATTTT
cdr3_aa: CASSLISVRSNQPQHF

j_call: TRBJ1-2
d_call: TRBD1
clone_size: few
v_call: TRBV10-1
cdr3_nt: TGCGCCAGCAGTGAGTCGGGACAGGGGTTTAGTGGCTACACCTTC
cdr3_aa: CASSESGQGFSGYTF

j_call: TRBJ2-1
d_call: TRBD2
clone_size: NA
v_call: TRBV7-2
cdr3_nt: TGTGCCAGCAGCTTTAGCGGGAGGGCCTACAATGAGCAGTTCTTC
cdr3_aa: CASSFSGRAYNEQFF

j_call: TRBJ2-1
d_call: TRBD2
clone_size: NA
v_call: TRBV5-1
cdr3_nt: TGCGCCAGCAGCTTGCCGGGACTAGCGGGAGTGTACAATGAGCAGTTCTTC
cdr3_aa: CASSLPGLAGVYNEQFF

j_call: TRBJ2-7
d_call: NA
clone_size: NA
v_call: TRBV28
cdr3_nt: TGTGCCAGCAGTTCGACACCTATTTACGAGCAGTACTTC
cdr3_aa: CASSSTPIYEQYF

j_call: TRBJ2-3
d_call: TRBD2
clone_size: NA
v_call: TRBV5-1
cdr3_nt: TGCGCCAGCAGCTTGGGGGGACTAGCGGGAGGAGGGCCAGATACGCAGTATTTT
cdr3_aa: CASSLGGLAGGGPDTQYF

j_call: TRBJ2-1
d_call: TRBD2
clone_size: once
v_call: TRBV5-1
cdr3_nt: TGCGCCAGCAGCTTGACTAGCGGGATTTTTCCTACCTCCTACAATGAGCAGTTCTTC
cdr3_aa: CASSLTSGIFPTSYNEQFF

j_call: TRBJ1-4
d_call: TRBD1
clone_size: once
v_call: TRBV5-1
cdr3_nt: TGCGCCAGCAGCTTGGGGGGTGGTCGACAGGGCCTCACGGAAAAACTGTTTTTT
cdr3_aa: CASSLGGGRQGLTEKLFF

j_call: TRBJ1-5
d_call: NA
clone_size: NA
v_call: TRBV6-1
cdr3_nt: TGTGCCAGCAGTGAAGAGACCACAGGGATGAGCAATCAGCCCCAGCATTTT
cdr3_aa: CASSEETTGMSNQPQHF

j_call: TRBJ2-2
d_call: NA
clone_size: NA
v_call: TRBV7-8
cdr3_nt: TGTGCCAGCAGCTTACAGACCGGGGAGCTGTTTTTT
cdr3_aa: CASSLQTGELFF

j_call: TRBJ1-2
d_call: TRBD1
clone_size: NA
v_call: TRBV28
cdr3_nt: TGTGCCAGCAGTTTATTGGACAGGGATGGCTACACCTTC
cdr3_aa: CASSLLDRDGYTF

j_call: TRBJ2-7
d_call: TRBD2
clone_size: NA
v_call: TRBV14
cdr3_nt: TGTGCCAGCAGCGGTAGTAGGGGACGGGGCGGGAGCTACCACGAGCAGTACTTC
cdr3_aa: CASSGSRGRGGSYHEQYF

j_call: TRBJ2-7
d_call: TRBD1
clone_size: NA
v_call: TRBV28
cdr3_nt: TGTGCCAGCAGTCCCGGGACAGCCTCCTACGAGCAGTACTTC
cdr3_aa: CASSPGTASYEQYF

j_call: TRBJ2-3
d_call: NA
clone_size: once
v_call: TRBV27
cdr3_nt: TGTGCCAGCACCTTTTACGGGGAGAAGGCCTCAGATACGCAGTATTTT
cdr3_aa: CASTFYGEKASDTQYF

j_call: TRBJ2-7
d_call: NA
clone_size: NA
v_call: TRBV19
cdr3_nt: TGTGCCAGTAGTACAGCAACTAGGCTGGGGGGCAACGAGCAGTACTTC
cdr3_aa: CASSTATRLGGNEQYF

j_call: TRBJ2-3
d_call: NA
clone_size: NA
v_call: TRBV7-7
cdr3_nt: TGTGCCAGCAGCTTAGTGGCTGGGACAGATACGCAGTATTTT
cdr3_aa: CASSLVAGTDTQYF

j_call: TRBJ1-3
d_call: NA
clone_size: NA
v_call: TRBV4-1
cdr3_nt: TGCGCCAGCAGCCAAGATGTGACGGTTTGGAGTAACACCATATATTTT
cdr3_aa: CASSQDVTVWSNTIYF

j_call: TRBJ2-3
d_call: NA
clone_size: NA
v_call: TRBV29-1
cdr3_nt: TGCAGCGTTCATGGGGTCATACTAGATACGCAGTATTTT
cdr3_aa: CSVHGVILDTQYF

j_call: TRBJ2-5
d_call: NA
clone_size: NA
v_call: TRBV2
cdr3_nt: TGTGCCAGCAGTGAGGTCGGTAGACAAGAGACCCAGTACTTC
cdr3_aa: CASSEVGRQETQYF

j_call: TRBJ1-5
d_call: NA
clone_size: NA
v_call: TRBV18
cdr3_nt: TGTGCCAGCTCACCAACCGACCGAAATCAGCCCCAGCATTTT
cdr3_aa: CASSPTDRNQPQHF

j_call: TRBJ2-7
d_call: TRBD1
clone_size: once
v_call: TRBV5-4
cdr3_nt: TGTGCCAGCAGCCCGACAGGGAACCACGAGCAGTACTTC
cdr3_aa: CASSPTGNHEQYF

j_call: TRBJ2-3
d_call: NA
clone_size: once
v_call: TRBV7-2
cdr3_nt: TGTGCCAGCAGCTTAGGGTCCGAGGCAGATACGCAGTATTTT
cdr3_aa: CASSLGSEADTQYF

j_call: TRBJ1-2
d_call: NA
clone_size: few
v_call: TRBV18
cdr3_nt: TGTGCCAGCTCACCAGACAGCGTCTATGGCTACACCTTC
cdr3_aa: CASSPDSVYGYTF

j_call: TRBJ1-4
d_call: NA
clone_size: NA
v_call: TRBV4-1
cdr3_nt: TGCGCCAGCAGCCAAGTACGGGACGGGATCAATGAAAAACTGTTTTTT
cdr3_aa: CASSQVRDGINEKLFF

j_call: TRBJ2-1
d_call: NA
clone_size: NA
v_call: TRBV27
cdr3_nt: TGTGCCAGCAGTTTATCACAGAATACCTACAATGAGCAGTTCTTC
cdr3_aa: CASSLSQNTYNEQFF

j_call: TRBJ2-2
d_call: NA
clone_size: NA
v_call: TRBV9
cdr3_nt: TGTGCCAGCACAGGGCTAGGTGGCACCGGGGAGCTGTTTTTT
cdr3_aa: CASTGLGGTGELFF

j_call: TRBJ1-1
d_call: NA
clone_size: NA
v_call: TRBV2
cdr3_nt: TGTGCCAGCAGAGGGACGGCAGGGGCTGAAGCTTTCTTT
cdr3_aa: CASRGTAGAEAFF

j_call: TRBJ1-6
d_call: NA
clone_size: NA
v_call: TRBV28
cdr3_nt: TGTGCCAGCAGTTCCCTCCCGCCGACGGAGAAATCACCCCTCCACTTT
cdr3_aa: CASSSLPPTEKSPLHF

j_call: TRBJ2-5
d_call: TRBD2
clone_size: NA
v_call: TRBV5-4
cdr3_nt: TGTGCCAGCAGCTTGGGTGGCGGGAGAGGAGAGACCCAGTACTTC
cdr3_aa: CASSLGGGRGETQYF

j_call: TRBJ2-7
d_call: NA
clone_size: NA
v_call: TRBV28
cdr3_nt: TGTGCCAGCAGAAGAGACGTCGAGCAGTACTTC
cdr3_aa: CASRRDVEQYF

j_call: TRBJ2-7
d_call: TRBD2
clone_size: NA
v_call: TRBV5-6
cdr3_nt: TGTGCCAGCAGCTTGGTGGGCAGGGACTACGACGAGCAGTACTTC
cdr3_aa: CASSLVGRDYDEQYF

j_call: TRBJ1-1
d_call: NA
clone_size: NA
v_call: TRBV2
cdr3_nt: TGTGCCAGCAGTGAAGAGGGAAGAGGGAACACTGAAGCTTTCTTT
cdr3_aa: CASSEEGRGNTEAFF

j_call: TRBJ1-5
d_call: NA
clone_size: NA
v_call: TRBV2
cdr3_nt: TGTGCCAGCGAGTCGGACGGAAAAAATCAGCCCCAGCATTTT
cdr3_aa: CASESDGKNQPQHF